The 21 T cell receptor beta chains in this list originate from one sample, sequenced in a study of Tregs in tolerant kidney transplant recipients. The repertoire was sequenced with immunoSEQ multiplex PCR; TCRdb's copy has only in-frame clones and lacks some. The sample lists about 110,000 clones; 90% were seen once. The specimen was CD4+ T cells from blood, collected before the transplant. The receptors shown here come from a human donor who received a combined kidney and bone marrow transplant.

The chain couples TRBV29-1 to TRBJ2-5; D may be TRBD1 (6 bases). Trimming cost V 2 bases and J 4 bases, with 8 bases left between them. The CDR3 has 12 residues. CDR1 and CDR2 (germline): SQVTM, ANQGSEA. CDR3 region: CSVEQGGETQYF. DNA for the CDR3: TGCAGCGTTGAACAAGGGGGAGAGACCCAGTACTTC.

There are a few counts of this clone. V is TRBV25-1 and J is TRBJ1-2, with a weak D call TRBD1 (5 bases). The ends were cut back, 5 bases at V and 8 bases at J, with 15 bases in the middle. The CDR3 totals 13 residues. Germline CDR1 reads MGHDK; CDR2 reads SYGVNS. The CDR3 DNA reads TGTGCCAGCAGTTCTCGGGCAGGGTGGGGCTACACCTTC. Translation gives CASSSRAGWGYTF.

V gene TRBV7-6 combines with J gene TRBJ2-5; possible D gene TRBD1, 6 bases. The CDR3 covers 13 residues. V was cut by 5 bases and J by 2 bases, with 9 bases left in between. In germline, CDR1 is SGHVS, CDR2 FNYEAQ. Here the CDR3 reads CASSPDRQETQYF. The CDR3, as DNA: TGTGCCAGCAGCCCAGACAGGCAAGAGACCCAGTACTTC.

The V call is TRBV6-1, the J call TRBJ2-5; a weak D match, TRBD2 (6 bases). The ends were cut back, 6 bases at V and 5 bases at J, with 7 bases in the middle. The CDR3 has 11 residues. CDR1 and CDR2 from the germline V gene are MNHNS and SASEGT. The DNA of the CDR3 is TGTGCCAGCAGCCGGGGGGAGACCCAGTACTTC. Its protein product is CASSRGETQYF.

The chain is built from TRBV25-1 and TRBJ1-2; 10 nucleotides align to TRBD1. Germline V gives CDR1 MGHDK, CDR2 SYGVNS. This CDR3 is 14 amino acids long. The V segment lost 6 bases and the J segment 5 bases; nucleotides outside the gene matches: 6. The CDR3 protein is CASSGQGGSYGYTF. CDR3 in DNA: TGTGCCAGCAGCGGACAGGGGGGCTCTTATGGCTACACCTTC.

The V and J genes are TRBV2 and TRBJ2-5; 8 positions match TRBD2. The germline V gene has CDR1 SNHLY and CDR2 FYNNEI. The CDR3 extends over 15 amino acids. The junction had 8 bases not matched to a gene; V was cut back by 3 bases and J by 5 bases. Written as DNA, the CDR3 is TGTGCCAGCAGTGATCCGGGGGGGCGTTTTGAGACCCAGTACTTC. It specifies CASSDPGGRFETQYF.

V gene TRBV6-5 combines with J gene TRBJ2-7, with TRBD1 matching 8 bases. Trimming cost V 5 bases and J 4 bases; bases outside gene matches: 10. Germline V gene data show CDR1 as MNHEY and CDR2 as SVGAGI. CDR3 length: 15 residues. CDR3 nucleotide sequence: TGTGCCAGCAGTCGGGCAGGGGGCGCTGGGTACGAGCAGTACTTC. This gives the protein CASSRAGGAGYEQYF.

This sequence joins TRBV7-2 and TRBJ2-2; the match to TRBD2 covers 9 bases. Trimming at V came to 5 bases and at J to 4 bases, leaving 8 bases not matched to a gene. The CDR3 consists of 16 residues. Germline V gene data show CDR1 as SGHTA and CDR2 as FQGNSA. The CDR3 DNA sequence: TGTGCCAGCAGCCCCCGACGCGGGGGGGCCACCGGGGAGCTGTTTTTT. Amino acid sequence: CASSPRRGGATGELFF.

This rearrangement joins TRBV18 to TRBJ2-4; D gene unclear. Germline CDR1 and CDR2: KGHSH and LQKENI. This CDR3 spans 15 amino acids. V dropped 2 bases and J dropped 0 bases, with 8 bases sitting between them. The CDR3 DNA reads as TGTGCCAGCTCACCAGCGCGATTAGCCAAAAACATTCAGTACTTC. Protein: CASSPARLAKNIQYF.

V usage is TRBV5-4 and J usage is TRBJ1-1; possible D gene TRBD1, 6 bases. Germline V gene lookup returns CDR1 SGHNT and CDR2 YYREEE (reference sequence). The CDR3 contains 14 residues. V was cut by 0 bases and J by 1 base, with 7 bases left in between. The CDR3 region is CASSLGRGNTEAFF. CDR3 sequence (DNA): TGTGCCAGCAGCTTGGGCAGGGGGAACACTGAAGCTTTCTTT.

The chain joins TRBV2 to TRBJ2-5; 7 bases line up with TRBD1. Germline V lookup: CDR1 SNHLY, CDR2 FYNNEI. V lost 4 bases to trimming and J lost 4 bases; unmatched junction nucleotides: 3. There are 13 residues in the CDR3. CDR3 DNA sequence: TGTGCCAGCAGTGTTTACAGGGGAGAGACCCAGTACTTC. Translated, it gives CASSVYRGETQYF.

The chain joins TRBV11-2 to TRBJ2-5; the D gene is possibly TRBD2 (7 bases). There are 12 residues in the CDR3. Germline V CDR1 and CDR2: SGHAT, FQNNGV. V lost 8 bases to trimming and J lost 4 bases, with 11 bases between them. CDR3 coding DNA: TGTGCCAGCGGGGGGGCCAGAGAGACCCAGTACTTC. Residues: CASGGARETQYF.

This chain links TRBV18 with TRBJ2-3, with TRBD2 identical over 11 bases. The V segment lost 2 bases and the J segment 2 bases; nucleotides outside the gene matches: 9. CDR1 is KGHSH, CDR2 LQKENI, per germline. This CDR3 has 18 residues. The CDR3 DNA follows: TGTGCCAGCTCACCAGGGGGACTAGCGGACGCCCCCACAGATACGCAGTATTTT. Translation: CASSPGGLADAPTDTQYF.

J is TRBJ2-7 and V is TRBV7-9; TRBD1 matches 9 bases. The CDR3 loop spans 13 amino acids. Losses at the gene ends were 5 bases for V and 7 bases for J; bases not matched to a gene: 6. From germline, CDR1 is SEHNR and CDR2 FQNEAQ (reference sequence). The CDR3 nucleotides are TGTGCCAGCAGCGGGACAGGGCTGGGGGAGCAGTACTTC. Translation gives CASSGTGLGEQYF.

The rearrangement links TRBV6-5 to TRBJ2-3; the match to TRBD1 covers 7 bases. Germline trimming cut 0 bases from V and 0 bases from J; bases unmatched to any gene: 3. CDR3 size: 16 residues. Germline V gives CDR1 MNHEY, CDR2 SVGAGI. CDR3 bases: TGTGCCAGCAGTTACTCCAGACAGGGAAGCACAGATACGCAGTATTTT. Amino acids: CASSYSRQGSTDTQYF.

The J gene is TRBJ2-7, the V gene TRBV11-2; 7 bases map to TRBD1. Germline assignment: CDR1 SGHAT and CDR2 FQNNGV. V was pared by 4 bases and J by 3 bases, with 9 bases of the junction left unmatched. The CDR3 is made up of 15 amino acids. CDR3 protein: CASSSGQVVRYEQYF. In DNA, the CDR3 is TGTGCCAGCAGCTCCGGACAGGTGGTGCGCTACGAGCAGTACTTC.

The V gene is TRBV15, the J gene TRBJ2-3; 10 bases line up with TRBD2. The length of the CDR3 is 18 residues. The germline V gene has CDR1 LNHNV and CDR2 YYDKDF (reference sequence). Germline trimming cut 0 bases from V and 2 bases from J; bases unmatched to any gene: 8. CDR3 loop: CATSRDLAGALPTDTQYF. DNA for the CDR3: TGTGCCACCAGCAGAGACCTAGCGGGGGCATTACCCACAGATACGCAGTATTTT.

The chain has TRBV6-1 and TRBJ1-3; D unresolved. Trimming left V 3 bases short and J 0 bases short, with 12 bases between. This CDR3 is built from 16 residues. Germline CDR1 and CDR2: MNHNS and SASEGT. The CDR3 is CASSDPRTVSGNTIYF. The CDR3 region has the DNA TGTGCCAGCAGTGATCCCCGTACTGTCTCTGGAAACACCATATATTTT.

The genes are TRBV7-2 and TRBJ2-1; tentative D call: TRBD2 (6 bases). Germline V CDR1 and CDR2: SGHTA, FQGNSA. Trimming left V 1 base short and J 3 bases short, with 10 bases between. The CDR3 loop spans 15 amino acids. The CDR3 loop is CASSLGWDFYNEQFF. The CDR3 DNA reads TGTGCCAGCAGCTTAGGTTGGGACTTCTACAATGAGCAGTTCTTC.

This chain joins TRBV2 and TRBJ1-2; D possibly corresponds to TRBD1 (6 bases). CDR1 and CDR2 from the germline V gene are SNHLY and FYNNEI. Trimming pared 8 bases from V and 8 bases from J, leaving 18 bases between. The CDR3 contains 13 residues. The CDR3 spells CASPDRRTIGYTF. The CDR3 region has the DNA TGTGCCAGCCCCGACAGGAGAACAATAGGCTACACCTTC.

The chain has TRBV6-5 and TRBJ1-1; no clear D. Trimming took off 2 bases at V and 1 base at J, with 8 bases between the two ends. The CDR3 covers 14 residues. Germline assignment: CDR1 MNHEY and CDR2 SVGAGI. CDR3 loop: CASSYTPENTEAFF. The CDR3 nucleotides read TGTGCCAGCAGTTACACCCCAGAGAACACTGAAGCTTTCTTT.